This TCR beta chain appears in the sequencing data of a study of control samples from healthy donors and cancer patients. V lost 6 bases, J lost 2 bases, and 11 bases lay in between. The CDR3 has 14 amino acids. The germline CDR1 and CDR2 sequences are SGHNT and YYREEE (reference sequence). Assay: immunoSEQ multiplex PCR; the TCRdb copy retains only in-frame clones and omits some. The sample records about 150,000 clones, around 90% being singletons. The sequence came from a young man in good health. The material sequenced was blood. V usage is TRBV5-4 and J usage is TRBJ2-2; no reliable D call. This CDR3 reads CASTKTDNTGELFF. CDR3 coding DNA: TGTGCCAGCACAAAGACGGACAACACCGGGGAGCTGTTTTTT.